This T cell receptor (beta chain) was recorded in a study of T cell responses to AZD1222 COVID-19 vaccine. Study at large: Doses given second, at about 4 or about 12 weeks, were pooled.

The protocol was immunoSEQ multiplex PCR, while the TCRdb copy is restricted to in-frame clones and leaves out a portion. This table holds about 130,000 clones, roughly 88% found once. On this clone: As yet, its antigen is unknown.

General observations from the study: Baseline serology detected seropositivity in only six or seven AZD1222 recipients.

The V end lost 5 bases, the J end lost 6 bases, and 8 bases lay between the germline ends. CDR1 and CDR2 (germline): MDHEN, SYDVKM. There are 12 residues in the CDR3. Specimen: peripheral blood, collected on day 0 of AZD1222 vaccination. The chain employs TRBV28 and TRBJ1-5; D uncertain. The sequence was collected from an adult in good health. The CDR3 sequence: CASSLQRQPQHF. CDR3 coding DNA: TGTGCCAGCAGTCTCCAGCGTCAGCCCCAGCATTTT.